This TCR beta chain was retrieved from a study of Graves' ophthalmopathy and Graves' hyperthyroidism (dated by TCRdb to 2016 to 2019). At the level of the whole study: Peripheral blood was collected at initial diagnosis, prior to any treatment. The study used signatures of the TCR beta repertoire to tell Graves' ophthalmopathy apart from Graves' hyperthyroidism and to predict which patients would progress to ophthalmopathy. In total, some 140 blood samples were TCR-sequenced: approximately 40 ophthalmopathy, some 72 hyperthyroidism and some 17 hyperthyroidism-to-ophthalmopathy patients. A discovery set of 95 to 100 patients (roughly 41 ophthalmopathy, 60 or so stable hyperthyroidism) was enrolled to explore V-J signatures distinguishing ophthalmopathy from hyperthyroidism. For independent validation, a separate cohort was made up of 18 hyperthyroidism patients plus 17 patients who later progressed from hyperthyroidism to ophthalmopathy. In roughly six hyperthyroidism patients, the T-cell repertoires found in thyroid tissue were compared with those found in blood. Following sampling, methimazole starting at 30 mg daily was administered to hyperthyroidism patients, and high-dose intravenous methylprednisolone was administered to ophthalmopathy patients. The 100 discovery patients were divided at random into training and test sets in a 7:3 ratio.

Stable hyperthyroidism was defined as no progression to ophthalmopathy within 18 months of follow-up. The hyperthyroidism patients were 18 to 65 years old and newly diagnosed, with a disease duration of less than 2 months. Anyone with other autoimmune diseases, uncontrolled infections, pregnancy or lactation was excluded from the study. Diagnosis was based on clinical symptoms, serum thyroxine, TRAb, thyroid ultrasound and orbital computed tomography. Using Ficoll-Paque density gradient centrifugation, PBMCs were isolated from 10 ml of fresh peripheral blood. Trizol reagent was used to extract the total RNA, and its quality was then checked on an Agilent 2100 Bioanalyzer. Notes on this clonotype: There is no known antigen for this receptor. Qualities for individual bases were not recorded, and no much larger clone is one base off.

Broader findings and caveats from the paper: No statistical method was used to set the sample size in advance, and the investigators knew which group each participant was assigned to. Among expanded thyroid clonotypes with frequency above 0.001, most also showed up in blood, which suggests that blood repertoires may reflect the thyroid immune response. In cross-validation, the 13-signature model distinguished ophthalmopathy from stable hyperthyroidism with nearly 90% sensitivity and roughly 81% specificity, and in the test set the corresponding values were around 80% and 75%. In validation, the model predicted ophthalmopathy progression with about 71% sensitivity and about 73% specificity; about a dozen predicted patients were CT-confirmed with GO in a median of about 6.1 months.

The trim is 10 bases for V and 4 bases for J, with a gap of 8 bases between the germline ends. CDR1 and CDR2, looked up from the germline V gene, are MNHEY and SVGAGI. The CDR3 starts with the cysteine, ends with the phenylalanine, and has 12 residues. Only the CDR3 region is kept as DNA, spanning 36 bases read in frame from base 1. For repertoire sequencing, TCR beta CDR3 regions were amplified from RNA transcripts. A first-round RT-PCR used HTBI primers with the Qiagen OneStep RT-PCR kit, followed by a second-round multiplex PCR, size selection and purification. Sequencing of the libraries was carried out on an Illumina HiSeq2000 in paired-end mode with 100 bp reads. The original pipeline was this. Reads were processed with SOAPnuke, discarding reads with adapters, uncalled bases, mean Phred below 15, or no exact constant-primer or identifier match. High-quality paired reads were merged with COPE v1.2.5. Each unique nucleotide sequence was defined as a clonotype, and clonotypes were aligned to IMGT TRB V, D and J references with MiTCR v1.1. The analysis was limited to V-J combinations with a frequency above 0.0001, which together covered approximately 99% of repertoires. A TCR clonal expansion and chaos score per V-J combination was defined as the ratio of F50 clonal expansion to chaos observed in the TCRdist matrix. Welch's t-statistics and random forest were used to reduce features to about a dozen V-J combinations, which were fed into a naive Bayes classifier. The Morisita-Horn index was used to measure how similar the thyroid and blood repertoires were. Using fastp trimming at Q25 and MiXCR clonotype assembly, TCRdb reanalyzed the public sequencing data and kept in-frame beta chains. Every CDR3 protein is listed once, alongside the most common genes and DNA of its rows. The V and J calls and clone size come from TCRdb's table, not from the authors' own analysis. The table for this sample lists approximately 17,000 distinct CDR3 sequences; roughly 46% of them were counted only once. The ten largest clones represent roughly 27% of the sample.

This clonotype was obtained from a woman aged 40 to 50 with stable Graves' hyperthyroidism. Donor details come from another sample of the same person, matched by shared clones. What was sequenced was peripheral blood. The sequence joins TRBV6-5 to TRBJ1-6; the D segment cannot be called with confidence. The base sequence is TGTGCCACGGGTGTATATAATTCACCCCTCCACTTT. Translation gives CATGVYNSPLHF.